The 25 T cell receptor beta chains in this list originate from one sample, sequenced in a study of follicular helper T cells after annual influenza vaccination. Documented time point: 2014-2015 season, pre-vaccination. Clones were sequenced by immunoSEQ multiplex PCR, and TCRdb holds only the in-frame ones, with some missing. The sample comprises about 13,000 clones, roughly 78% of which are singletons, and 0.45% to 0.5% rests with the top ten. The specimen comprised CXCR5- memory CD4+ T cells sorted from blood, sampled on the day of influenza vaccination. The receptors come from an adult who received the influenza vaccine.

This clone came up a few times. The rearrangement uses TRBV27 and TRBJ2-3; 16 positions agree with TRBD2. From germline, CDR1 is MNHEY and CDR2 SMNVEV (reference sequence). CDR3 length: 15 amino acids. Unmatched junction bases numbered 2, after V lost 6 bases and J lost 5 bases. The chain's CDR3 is CASRGLAGGEDTQYF. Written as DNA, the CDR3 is TGTGCCAGCAGGGGACTAGCGGGGGGGGAAGATACGCAGTATTTT.

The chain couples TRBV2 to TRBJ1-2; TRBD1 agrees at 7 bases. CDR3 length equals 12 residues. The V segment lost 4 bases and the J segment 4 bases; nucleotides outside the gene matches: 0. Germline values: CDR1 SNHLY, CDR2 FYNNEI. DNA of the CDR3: TGTGCCAGCAGTGGGGACAGCTATGGCTACACCTTC. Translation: CASSGDSYGYTF.

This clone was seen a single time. The CDR3 coding sequence is TGTGCCAGCAGCTTTCAGACTAGCCCAGGGGATACGCAGTATTTT. It encodes CASSFQTSPGDTQYF. The V gene is TRBV7-2, the J gene TRBJ2-3; 7 positions agree with TRBD2. Germline trimming cut 3 bases from V and 6 bases from J; bases unmatched to any gene: 9. This CDR3 has 15 residues. Germline-derived CDR1 and CDR2 are SGHTA and FQGNSA.

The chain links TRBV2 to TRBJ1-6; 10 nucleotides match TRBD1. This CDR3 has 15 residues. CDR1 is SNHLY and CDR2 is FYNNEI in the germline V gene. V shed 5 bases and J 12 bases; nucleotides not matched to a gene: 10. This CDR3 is CASSKDRGGALPLHF. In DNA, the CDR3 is TGTGCCAGCAGTAAGGACAGGGGGGGGGCATTACCCCTCCACTTT. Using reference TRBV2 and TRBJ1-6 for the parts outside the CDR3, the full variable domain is EPEVTQTPSHQVTQMGQEVILRCVPISNHLYFYWYRQILGQKVEFLVSFYNNEISEKSEIFDDQFSVERPDGSNFTLKIRSTKLEDSAMYFCASSKDRGGALPLHFGNGTRLTVT.

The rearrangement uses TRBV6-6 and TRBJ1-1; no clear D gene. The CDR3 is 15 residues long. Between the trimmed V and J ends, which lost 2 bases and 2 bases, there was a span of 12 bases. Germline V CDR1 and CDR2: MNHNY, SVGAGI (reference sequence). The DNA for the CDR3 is TGTGCCAGCAGTTACGGACGGGGATTTAACACTGAAGCTTTCTTT. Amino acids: CASSYGRGFNTEAFF.

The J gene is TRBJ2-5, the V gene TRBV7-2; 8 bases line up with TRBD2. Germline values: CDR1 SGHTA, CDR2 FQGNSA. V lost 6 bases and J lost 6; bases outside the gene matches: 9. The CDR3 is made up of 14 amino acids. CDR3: CASSYPGLGKTQYF. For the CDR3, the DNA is TGTGCCAGCAGTTATCCGGGACTAGGGAAGACCCAGTACTTC.

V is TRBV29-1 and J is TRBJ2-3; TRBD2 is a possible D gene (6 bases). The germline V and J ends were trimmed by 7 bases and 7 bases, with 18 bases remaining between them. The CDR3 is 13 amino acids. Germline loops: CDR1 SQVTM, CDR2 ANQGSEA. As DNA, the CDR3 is TGCAGCGGAGAGGCCGGGGGTTTTAATACGCAGTATTTT. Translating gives CSGEAGGFNTQYF.

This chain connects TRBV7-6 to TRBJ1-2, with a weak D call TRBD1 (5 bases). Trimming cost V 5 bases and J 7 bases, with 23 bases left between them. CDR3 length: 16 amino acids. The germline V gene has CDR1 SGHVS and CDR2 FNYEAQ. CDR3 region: CASSQMEAKAGSGYTF. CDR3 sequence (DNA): TGTGCCAGCAGCCAGATGGAGGCGAAAGCAGGGAGTGGCTACACCTTC.

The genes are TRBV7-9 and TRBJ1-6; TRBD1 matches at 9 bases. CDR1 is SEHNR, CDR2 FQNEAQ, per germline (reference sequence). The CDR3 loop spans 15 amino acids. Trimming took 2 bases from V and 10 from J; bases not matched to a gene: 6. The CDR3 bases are TGTGCCAGCAGCTTATTGGGACAGGGAAACTCACCCCTCCACTTT. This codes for CASSLLGQGNSPLHF. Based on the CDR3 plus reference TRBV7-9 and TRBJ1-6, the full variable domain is DTGVSQNPRHKITKRGQNVTFRCDPISEHNRLYWYRQTLGQGPEFLTYFQNEAQLEKSRLLSDRFSAERPKGSFSTLEIQRTEQGDSAMYLCASSLLGQGNSPLHFGNGTRLTVT.

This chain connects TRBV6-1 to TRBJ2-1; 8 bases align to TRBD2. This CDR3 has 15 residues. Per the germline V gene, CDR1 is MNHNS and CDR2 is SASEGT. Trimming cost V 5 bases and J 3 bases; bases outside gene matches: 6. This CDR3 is CASSHSGTFYNEQFF. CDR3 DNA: TGTGCCAGCAGTCATAGCGGGACTTTCTACAATGAGCAGTTCTTC.

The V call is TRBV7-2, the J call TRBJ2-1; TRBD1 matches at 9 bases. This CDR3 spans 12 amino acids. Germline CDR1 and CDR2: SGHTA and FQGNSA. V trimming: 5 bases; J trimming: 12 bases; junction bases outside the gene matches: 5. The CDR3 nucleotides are TGTGCCAGCAGCCTCGGGACAGGGCGGCAGTTCTTC. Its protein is CASSLGTGRQFF.

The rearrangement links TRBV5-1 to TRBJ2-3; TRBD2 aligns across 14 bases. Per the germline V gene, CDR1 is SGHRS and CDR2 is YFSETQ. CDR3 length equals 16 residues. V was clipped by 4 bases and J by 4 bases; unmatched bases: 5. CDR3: CASSVPGLAGADTQYF. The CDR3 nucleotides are TGCGCCAGCAGCGTGCCGGGACTAGCGGGGGCAGATACGCAGTATTTT.

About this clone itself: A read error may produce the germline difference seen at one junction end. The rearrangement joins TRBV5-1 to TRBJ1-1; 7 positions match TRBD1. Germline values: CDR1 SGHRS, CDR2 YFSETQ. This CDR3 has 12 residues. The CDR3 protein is CASSLVGGREIF. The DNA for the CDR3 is TGCGCCAGCAGCTTGGTAGGGGGCAGGGAAATCTTT.

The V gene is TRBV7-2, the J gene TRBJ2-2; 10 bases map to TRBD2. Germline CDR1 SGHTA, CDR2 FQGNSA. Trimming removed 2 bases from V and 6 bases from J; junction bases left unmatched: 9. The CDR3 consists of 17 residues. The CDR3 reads CASSLRPSGGGPGELFF. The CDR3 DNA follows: TGTGCCAGCAGCTTACGCCCTAGCGGGGGTGGCCCCGGGGAGCTGTTTTTT.

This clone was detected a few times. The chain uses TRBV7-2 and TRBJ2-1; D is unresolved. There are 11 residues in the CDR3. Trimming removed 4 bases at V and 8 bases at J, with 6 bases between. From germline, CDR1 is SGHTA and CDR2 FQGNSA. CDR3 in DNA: TGTGCCAGCAGCTCAGCCTATGAGCAGTTCTTC. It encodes CASSSAYEQFF.

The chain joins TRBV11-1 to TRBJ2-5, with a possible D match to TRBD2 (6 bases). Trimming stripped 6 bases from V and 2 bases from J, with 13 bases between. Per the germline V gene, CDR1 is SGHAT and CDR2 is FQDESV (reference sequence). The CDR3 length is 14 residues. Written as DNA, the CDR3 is TGTGCCAGCAGTCGTCGGGGGTCTCAAGAGACCCAGTACTTC. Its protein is CASSRRGSQETQYF.

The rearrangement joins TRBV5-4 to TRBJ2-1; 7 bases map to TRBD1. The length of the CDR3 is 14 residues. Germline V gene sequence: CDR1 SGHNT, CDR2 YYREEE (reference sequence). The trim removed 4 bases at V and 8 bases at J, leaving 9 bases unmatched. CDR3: CASSPQGPWYEQFF. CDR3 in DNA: TGTGCCAGCAGCCCACAGGGGCCATGGTATGAGCAGTTCTTC.

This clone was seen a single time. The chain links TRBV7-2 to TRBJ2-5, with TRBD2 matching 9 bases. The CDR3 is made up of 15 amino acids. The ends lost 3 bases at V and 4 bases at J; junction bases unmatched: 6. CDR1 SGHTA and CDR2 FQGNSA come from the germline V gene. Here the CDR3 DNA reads TGTGCCAGCAGCTTTCCGACTAGCGGTTTAGAGACCCAGTACTTC. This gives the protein CASSFPTSGLETQYF.

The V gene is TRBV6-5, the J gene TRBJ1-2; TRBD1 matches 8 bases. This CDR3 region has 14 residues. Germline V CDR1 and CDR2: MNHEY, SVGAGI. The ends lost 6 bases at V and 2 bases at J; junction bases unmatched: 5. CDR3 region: CASRLDRDNYGYTF. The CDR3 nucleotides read TGTGCCAGCAGATTGGACAGGGACAACTATGGCTACACCTTC.

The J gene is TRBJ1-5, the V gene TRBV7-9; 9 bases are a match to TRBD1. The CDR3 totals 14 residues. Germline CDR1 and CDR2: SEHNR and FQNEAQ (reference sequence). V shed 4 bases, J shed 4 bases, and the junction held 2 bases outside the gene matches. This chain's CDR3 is CASSSGQGNQPQHF. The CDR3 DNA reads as TGTGCCAGCAGCTCCGGACAGGGGAATCAGCCCCAGCATTTT.

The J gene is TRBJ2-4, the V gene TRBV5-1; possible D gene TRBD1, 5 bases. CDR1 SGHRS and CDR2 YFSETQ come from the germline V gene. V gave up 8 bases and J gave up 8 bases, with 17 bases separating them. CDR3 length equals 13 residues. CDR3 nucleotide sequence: TGCGCCAGGGAAGACAGACCCCTAGACATTCAGTACTTC. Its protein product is CAREDRPLDIQYF.

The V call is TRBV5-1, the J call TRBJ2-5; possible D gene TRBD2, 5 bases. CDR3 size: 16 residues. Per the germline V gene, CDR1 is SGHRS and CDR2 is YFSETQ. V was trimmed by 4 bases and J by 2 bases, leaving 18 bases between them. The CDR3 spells CASSPNPPDLQETQYF. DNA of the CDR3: TGCGCCAGCAGCCCAAACCCCCCGGACTTACAAGAGACCCAGTACTTC.

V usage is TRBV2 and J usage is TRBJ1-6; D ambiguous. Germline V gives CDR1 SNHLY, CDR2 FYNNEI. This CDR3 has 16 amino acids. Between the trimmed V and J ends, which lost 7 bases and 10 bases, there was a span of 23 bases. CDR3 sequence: CASIRDEGLVGSPLHF. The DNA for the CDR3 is TGTGCCAGCATCCGAGACGAAGGGTTAGTGGGGTCACCCCTCCACTTT.

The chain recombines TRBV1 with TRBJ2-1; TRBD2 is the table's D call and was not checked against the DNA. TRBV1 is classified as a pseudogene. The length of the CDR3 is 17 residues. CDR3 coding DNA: TGCACCAGCAGCCTCTTTGAAGGGGGGGGGACTAGGAATGAGCAGTTCTTC. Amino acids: CTSSLFEGGGTRNEQFF.

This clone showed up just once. The CDR3 spells CAISENTSDEQFF. CDR3 DNA sequence: TGTGCCATCAGTGAGAATACTAGCGATGAGCAGTTCTTC. The chain is built from TRBV10-3 and TRBJ2-1; 7 nucleotides match TRBD2. CDR1 is ENHRY, CDR2 SYGVKD, per germline. The CDR3 is 13 amino acids. V lost 2 bases, J lost 8 bases, and 3 bases stayed unmatched.